One and the same sample provided the 20 T cell receptor beta chains below, sequenced in a study of blood T cell repertoires in COVID-19. Using immunoSEQ multiplex PCR, the repertoire was profiled, and TCRdb retains in-frame clones only, with some absent. The sample holds hundreds of thousands of clones, around 90% seen once. The specimen was PBMCs or T cells enriched from blood (not recorded which). The receptor set was obtained from a woman aged 50 to 65 who had recovered from COVID-19.

This clone was recorded only once. The chain carries TRBV5-6 and TRBJ2-1; 11 positions match TRBD2. The V segment lost 0 bases and the J segment 12 bases; nucleotides outside the gene matches: 11. This CDR3 contains 16 residues. The germline CDR1 and CDR2 sequences are SGHDT and YYEEEE. CDR3 protein: CASSLAGRLAGLRQFF. Written as DNA, the CDR3 is TGTGCCAGCAGCTTGGCCGGGAGACTAGCGGGACTAAGGCAGTTCTTC.

This clone showed up just once. The chain recombines TRBV28 with TRBJ2-1, with 7 bases identical to TRBD1. The CDR3 runs to 15 residues. V lost 5 bases and J lost 10; bases outside the gene matches: 14. The germline CDR1 and CDR2 sequences are MDHEN and SYDVKM. CDR3 loop: CASSTGTVLLYEQFF. For the CDR3, the DNA is TGTGCCAGCAGTACCGGGACAGTCCTACTCTACGAGCAGTTCTTC.

J is TRBJ2-1 and V is TRBV6-6, with a weak D call TRBD2 (5 bases). Trimming removed 6 bases at V and 4 bases at J, with 10 bases between. Germline V gives CDR1 MNHNY, CDR2 SVGAGI (reference sequence). This CDR3 region has 13 residues. CDR3 DNA sequence: TGTGCCAGCAGGTTACAGCGGTACAATGAGCAGTTCTTC. Translating gives CASRLQRYNEQFF.

This rearrangement joins TRBV15 to TRBJ2-7, with D unresolved. Per germline, CDR1 LNHNV and CDR2 YYDKDF (reference sequence). This CDR3 comprises 13 residues. V dropped 1 base and J dropped 6 bases, with 10 bases sitting between them. CDR3 DNA: TGTGCCACCAGCAGAGTTATAGCCAGCGAGCAGTACTTC. It specifies CATSRVIASEQYF.

The chain employs TRBV11-3 and TRBJ2-5; 10 nucleotides match TRBD2. The CDR3 contains 16 residues. Trimming took 4 bases from V and 5 from J; bases not matched to a gene: 10. Germline values: CDR1 SGHNT, CDR2 YENEEA. CDR3 coding DNA: TGTGCCAGCAGCTCAAGCTCAGCGGGAGGGTCGGAGACCCAGTACTTC. Translation: CASSSSSAGGSETQYF.

V and J are TRBV3-1 (or the pseudogene TRBV3-2) and TRBJ2-7, with no clear D. Between the trimmed V and J ends, which lost 7 bases and 3 bases, there was a span of 10 bases. This CDR3 region has 12 residues. Germline assignment: CDR1 LGHDT and CDR2 YNNKEL (reference sequence). CDR3 sequence (DNA): TGTGCCAGCAATCATAACGGCTACGAGCAGTACTTC. Translation gives CASNHNGYEQYF.

V usage is TRBV7-3 and J usage is TRBJ1-2, with 7 bases aligning to TRBD1. After removal of 5 bases from V and 10 bases from J, the junction contained 10 bases not matched to a gene. The CDR3 runs to 13 residues. Germline loops: CDR1 SGHTA, CDR2 FQGTGA. The CDR3 sequence is CASSRTGARDYTF. In nucleotides, the CDR3 is TGTGCCAGCAGCCGAACAGGGGCACGGGACTACACCTTC.

This chain joins TRBV2 and TRBJ1-3; D unresolved. V lost 3 bases and J lost 0, with 12 bases in between. The germline V gene has CDR1 SNHLY and CDR2 FYNNEI. This CDR3 region has 16 residues. CDR3 coding DNA: TGTGCCAGCAGTGAGAGTCGGTTCAACTCTGGAAACACCATATATTTT. Encoded protein: CASSESRFNSGNTIYF.

This clone has more than one count but fewer than ten. The V call is TRBV11-1, the J call TRBJ2-5; 9 bases align to TRBD2. Trimming took 5 bases from V and 5 from J; bases not matched to a gene: 9. Germline CDR1 and CDR2: SGHAT and FQDESV (reference sequence). The CDR3 length is 15 residues. The CDR3 sequence: CASSISGLAMETQYF. DNA of the CDR3: TGTGCCAGCAGCATATCGGGACTAGCCATGGAGACCCAGTACTTC.

The chain uses TRBV2 and TRBJ1-1, with 7 bases that match TRBD1. Germline V gene sequence: CDR1 SNHLY, CDR2 FYNNEI. Losses at the gene ends were 5 bases for V and 4 bases for J; bases not matched to a gene: 4. The CDR3 is 13 amino acids. CDR3 DNA: TGTGCCAGCAGTCGACAGGGTACCACTGAAGCTTTCTTT. It encodes CASSRQGTTEAFF.

The rearrangement links TRBV18 to TRBJ2-5; 7 bases agree with TRBD2. The CDR3 consists of 13 residues. After removal of 4 bases from V and 5 bases from J, the junction contained 4 bases not matched to a gene. Germline V CDR1 and CDR2: KGHSH, LQKENI. The CDR3 DNA reads as TGTGCCAGCTCACGACTAGCAGCGGAGACCCAGTACTTC. Amino acid sequence: CASSRLAAETQYF.

The CDR3 loop is CASSSPRGVDSPLHF. The CDR3 nucleotides are TGTGCCAGCAGCTCCCCCCGGGGTGTGGATTCACCCCTCCACTTT. The rearrangement joins TRBV7-9 to TRBJ1-6; the D is unclear. V shed 4 bases and J shed 8 bases, with 15 bases lying between them. Germline lookup yields CDR1 SEHNR and CDR2 FQNEAQ (reference sequence). CDR3 size: 15 residues.

The rearrangement joins TRBV7-3 to TRBJ2-3; tentative D call: TRBD1 (6 bases). V was trimmed by 2 bases and J by 3 bases, leaving 9 bases between them. Germline CDR1 reads SGHTA; CDR2 reads FQGTGA. The CDR3 length is 14 residues. CDR3 residues: CASSLLGQTDTQYF. CDR3 nucleotides: TGTGCCAGCAGCTTATTAGGACAGACAGATACGCAGTATTTT.

This chain connects TRBV9 to TRBJ2-7; 11 bases line up with TRBD1. CDR1 SGDLS and CDR2 YYNGEE come from the germline V gene. Losses at the gene ends were 4 bases for V and 6 bases for J; bases not matched to a gene: 6. This CDR3 contains 14 residues. The CDR3 here is CASSPRTGGSEQYF. The CDR3 nucleotides read TGTGCCAGCAGCCCCCGGACAGGGGGCTCCGAGCAGTACTTC.

The chain recombines TRBV5-4 with TRBJ2-3; 9 bases fit TRBD2. After removal of 7 bases from V and 2 bases from J, the junction contained 5 bases not matched to a gene. The CDR3 spans 14 residues. In germline, CDR1 is SGHNT, CDR2 YYREEE (reference sequence). This CDR3 reads CASGVAGDTDTQYF. CDR3 DNA sequence: TGTGCCAGCGGAGTAGCGGGGGACACAGATACGCAGTATTTT.

The chain recombines TRBV5-1 with TRBJ1-2, with 12 bases aligning to TRBD1. The CDR3 sequence is 15 residues long. CDR1 SGHRS and CDR2 YFSETQ come from the germline V gene. Trimming at V came to 0 bases and at J to 8 bases, leaving 5 bases not matched to a gene. The CDR3 DNA is TGCGCCAGCAGCTTGGAGGGACAGGGGGCGGTCGGCTACACCTTC. This translates into CASSLEGQGAVGYTF.

The chain couples TRBV27 to TRBJ1-5; 9 bases agree with TRBD1. The germline V gene encodes CDR1 MNHEY and CDR2 SMNVEV (reference sequence). The CDR3 has 14 amino acids. Trimming cost V 3 bases and J 6 bases; bases outside gene matches: 3. The CDR3 loop reads CASSLGQGVQPQHF. CDR3 nucleotide sequence: TGTGCCAGCAGTTTGGGACAGGGAGTTCAGCCCCAGCATTTT.

This clone was counted a single time. V is TRBV12-3 or TRBV12-4 and J is TRBJ1-1; possible D gene TRBD1, 5 bases. The germline V and J ends were trimmed by 7 bases and 8 bases, with 14 bases remaining between them. The CDR3 contains 12 residues. In DNA form, the CDR3 reads TGTGCCAGCACTCTCCGGGGGGGGGAAGCTTTCTTT. This encodes CASTLRGGEAFF.

V is TRBV7-2 and J is TRBJ2-7, with 10 bases matching TRBD1. Germline loops: CDR1 SGHTA, CDR2 FQGNSA. With 5 bases clipped from V and 6 bases from J, the junction kept 7 bases outside the gene matches. This CDR3 is 14 amino acids long. CDR3 sequence (DNA): TGTGCCAGCAGCACCCCCCGGGACAGGGGCGAGCAGTACTTC. It translates to CASSTPRDRGEQYF.

This sequence joins TRBV5-8 and TRBJ1-2, with TRBD1 matching over 7 bases. Germline values: CDR1 SGHTS, CDR2 YDEGEE. V trimming: 7 bases; J trimming: 3 bases; junction bases outside the gene matches: 6. The CDR3 is 13 residues long. The CDR3 bases are TGTGCCAGCCCGAAAAGGGGGCACTATGGCTACACCTTC. Protein product: CASPKRGHYGYTF.